The 27 T cell receptor beta chains presented below share a single source sample, sequenced in a study of cytomegalovirus exposure and HLA in healthy donors. Use of 60 Vbeta and 13 Jbeta primers characterized the PCR. Generated by immunoSEQ multiplex PCR, the TCRdb table keeps only in-frame clones and is missing some. The sample has fewer than 200,000 clones, roughly 75% seen once; the top ten hold roughly 1.4%. Input material: PBMCs. The receptors were gathered from a young man in good health and CMV-seronegative.

The chain carries TRBV4-1 and TRBJ2-7, with 11 bases matching TRBD2. Looked up from germline, CDR1 is MGHRA and CDR2 is YSYEKL. V dropped 2 bases and J dropped 5; count of bases not matched to a gene: 8. The CDR3 consists of 16 residues. The CDR3 DNA reads TGCGCCAGCAGCCAACCGCTTAGCGGGAGGGATAACGAGCAGTACTTC. It translates to CASSQPLSGRDNEQYF.

The chain couples TRBV27 to TRBJ2-7, with D perhaps matching TRBD2 (6 bases). Germline values: CDR1 MNHEY, CDR2 SMNVEV (reference sequence). The V end was cut by 2 bases, the J end by 4 bases, with 12 bases between. The CDR3 spans 14 residues. In DNA form, the CDR3 reads TGTGCCAGCAGTTTAGGTGGGAGGAAGTACGAGCAGTACTTC. Translation gives CASSLGGRKYEQYF.

This clone was seen a handful of times. This sequence joins TRBV5-8 and TRBJ2-1; TRBD1 matches at 9 bases. Germline V lookup: CDR1 SGHTS, CDR2 YDEGEE. The CDR3 is 17 amino acids. J was trimmed by 7 bases and V by 0 bases; bases with no gene match: 11. CDR3 sequence (DNA): TGTGCCAGCAGCTTGGTTATCGGTACAGGGGGCGAGAATGAGCAGTTCTTC. Protein sequence: CASSLVIGTGGENEQFF.

The chain uses TRBV27 and TRBJ2-2; D ambiguous. Germline loops: CDR1 MNHEY, CDR2 SMNVEV (reference sequence). Between the trimmed V and J ends, which lost 3 bases and 7 bases, there was a span of 15 bases. The CDR3 has 15 residues. This CDR3 reads CASSLTYLTGGELFF. The CDR3 DNA is TGTGCCAGCAGTTTGACTTACCTAACTGGCGGGGAGCTGTTTTTT.

A few counts support this clone. V gene TRBV7-9 combines with J gene TRBJ2-1, with D possibly matching TRBD2 (6 bases). CDR1 SEHNR and CDR2 FQNEAQ come from the germline V gene (reference sequence). This CDR3 contains 14 residues. V shed 8 bases and J shed 4 bases, with 15 bases lying between them. The CDR3 DNA reads as TGTGCCAGCGGGGTCGGGACTCCTTACAATGAGCAGTTCTTC. This codes for CASGVGTPYNEQFF.

This clone is a singleton in its sample. The CDR3 loop is CASSPGTGSSRGHTF. CDR3 DNA: TGTGCCAGCAGCCCGGGGACAGGCTCGAGTAGGGGCCACACCTTC. The rearrangement links TRBV5-6 to TRBJ1-2; 8 positions agree with TRBD1. The CDR3 runs to 15 residues. J lost 12 bases, V lost 4 bases, and 17 bases had no gene match. Germline lookup yields CDR1 SGHDT and CDR2 YYEEEE.

This chain uses TRBV28 with TRBJ1-2; the match to TRBD1 covers 9 bases. The trim removed 6 bases at V and 8 bases at J, leaving 10 bases unmatched. The germline gives CDR1 MDHEN, CDR2 SYDVKM. The CDR3 extends over 14 amino acids. As DNA, the CDR3 is TGTGCCAGCAGAGGACAGGGGCGGATAATAGGCTACACCTTC. Its protein product is CASRGQGRIIGYTF.

The V and J genes are TRBV7-8 and TRBJ2-2; TRBD2 matches at 15 bases. Unmatched junction bases numbered 13, after V lost 5 bases and J lost 3 bases. The CDR3 consists of 20 residues. CDR1 is SGHVS and CDR2 is FQNEAQ in the germline V gene. The CDR3 sequence: CASSPNRGLAGGPYTGELFF. CDR3 DNA: TGTGCCAGCAGCCCCAACAGAGGACTAGCGGGAGGGCCATACACCGGGGAGCTGTTTTTT.

The chain carries TRBV7-9 and TRBJ1-2, with 10 nucleotides matching TRBD1. Germline loops: CDR1 SEHNR, CDR2 FQNEAQ (reference sequence). The ends lost 5 bases at V and 2 bases at J; junction bases unmatched: 2. There are 14 residues in the CDR3. The CDR3 nucleotides are TGTGCCAGCAGCCAGACAGGGGGCAACTATGGCTACACCTTC. It encodes CASSQTGGNYGYTF.

Remarks on this clone: The DNA is left out, because the CDR3 cannot be placed on it with certainty; the CDR3 is given as TCRdb lists it. The V call is TRBV13, the J call TRBJ2-2; no check of the table's D call, TRBD2, against the DNA was made. The CDR3 spans 15 amino acids, including both terminal residues. The germline CDR1 and CDR2 sequences are PRHDT and FYEKMQ (reference sequence). CDR3 sequence reads: CASSLAPGVGRGAVF.

J is TRBJ2-1 and V is TRBV9, with D uncertain. CDR3 length: 12 amino acids. The V gene lost 7 bases and the J gene lost 10 bases, with 15 bases spanning the gap. Germline CDR1 SGDLS, CDR2 YYNGEE. This chain's CDR3 is CASGESPREQFF. The CDR3 DNA reads as TGTGCCAGCGGTGAATCCCCACGGGAGCAGTTCTTC.

The chain couples TRBV28 to TRBJ2-7; TRBD2 agrees at 8 bases. Germline assignment: CDR1 MDHEN and CDR2 SYDVKM. The V segment lost 7 bases and the J segment 5 bases; nucleotides outside the gene matches: 16. This CDR3 is 16 amino acids long. In DNA, the CDR3 is TGTGCCAGCAATGACGCCGGGACTAGTGGTACCCACGAGCAGTACTTC. Translation: CASNDAGTSGTHEQYF.

The V call is TRBV7-9, the J call TRBJ2-1; 10 nucleotides match TRBD2. This CDR3 spans 16 amino acids. Per germline, CDR1 SEHNR and CDR2 FQNEAQ (reference sequence). Trimming took 4 bases from V and 5 from J; bases not matched to a gene: 8. Written as DNA, the CDR3 is TGTGCCAGCAGCTCCCGGTTACTAGCGGGGCACAATGAGCAGTTCTTC. Its protein is CASSSRLLAGHNEQFF.

This clone was counted a few times. The CDR3 nucleotides are TGTGCCAGCAGCTTCCGAGGGGGCGCATCTAATAATGAGCAGTTCTTC. Translating gives CASSFRGGASNNEQFF. The V and J genes are TRBV13 and TRBJ2-1; 7 bases line up with TRBD1. Trimming removed 3 bases from V and 7 bases from J; junction bases left unmatched: 12. This CDR3 is 16 amino acids long. CDR1 and CDR2 (germline): PRHDT, FYEKMQ (reference sequence). Full variable domain (rest looked up from reference TRBV13 and TRBJ2-1): AAGVIQSPRHLIKEKRETATLKCYPIPRHDTVYWYQQGPGQDPQFLISFYEKMQSDKGSIPDRFSAQQFSDYHSELNMSSLELGDSALYFCASSFRGGASNNEQFFGPGTRLTVL.

This chain connects TRBV7-2 to TRBJ2-1; 10 positions match TRBD1. Germline CDR1 is SGHTA and CDR2 is FQGNSA. This CDR3 has 16 residues. Germline trimming cut 5 bases from V and 7 bases from J; bases unmatched to any gene: 11. The CDR3 spells CASSLGPPGQGNEQFF. Here the CDR3 DNA reads TGTGCCAGCAGCCTAGGCCCTCCGGGACAGGGGAATGAGCAGTTCTTC. The full variable domain, in which reference TRBV7-2 and TRBJ2-1 provide the parts outside the CDR3, is GAGVSQSPSNKVTEKGKDVELRCDPISGHTALYWYRQSLGQGLEFLIYFQGNSAPDKSGLPSDRFSAERTGGSVSTLTIQRTQQEDSAVYLCASSLGPPGQGNEQFFGPGTRLTVL.

This clone was detected once. The chain has TRBV9 and TRBJ2-2, with D perhaps TRBD2 (5 bases). Germline CDR1 SGDLS, CDR2 YYNGEE. This CDR3 comprises 14 residues. With 7 bases removed from V and 3 bases from J, the gap between germline ends came to 13 bases. The DNA for the CDR3 is TGTGCCAGCGCGGCGGACTGGGACACCGGGGAGCTGTTTTTT. It yields the protein CASAADWDTGELFF.

The gene calls are TRBV6-1 and TRBJ1-5; D possibly corresponds to TRBD1 (6 bases). The germline V gene has CDR1 MNHNS and CDR2 SASEGT. Trimming pared 2 bases from V and 4 bases from J, leaving 12 bases between. The CDR3 has 15 residues. DNA of the CDR3: TGTGCCAGCAGTGAAATGGTGGGGGCAAATCAGCCCCAGCATTTT. Translating it yields CASSEMVGANQPQHF.

The chain employs TRBV9 and TRBJ2-3, with 8 bases aligning to TRBD2. The CDR3 extends over 17 amino acids. Trimming at V came to 0 bases and at J to 6 bases, leaving 12 bases not matched to a gene. Germline CDR1 SGDLS, CDR2 YYNGEE. DNA of the CDR3: TGTGCCAGCAGCGTAGATACTAGCGGAGTTCGAAGGGATACGCAGTATTTT. It specifies CASSVDTSGVRRDTQYF.

The V call is TRBV4-3, the J call TRBJ2-1; 9 bases match TRBD2. Germline loops: CDR1 LGHNA, CDR2 YSLEER. The CDR3 totals 17 residues. With V trimmed by 4 bases and J by 3 bases, 10 bases remained unmatched. The CDR3 protein is CASSPRGAGGVYNEQFF. In nucleotides, the CDR3 is TGCGCCAGCAGCCCCCGGGGGGCGGGAGGGGTCTACAATGAGCAGTTCTTC.

This rearrangement joins TRBV18 to TRBJ2-7; TRBD2 might be the D (6 bases). Germline-derived CDR1 and CDR2 are KGHSH and LQKENI. Trimming shortened V by 3 bases and J by 3 bases, and 21 bases separated the two germline ends. There are 17 residues in the CDR3. This CDR3 reads CASSPTQRGAGIYEQYF. As DNA, the CDR3 is TGTGCCAGCTCACCCACCCAGCGCGGGGCGGGAATCTACGAGCAGTACTTC. The entire variable domain, with the rest obtained from reference TRBV18 and TRBJ2-7, is as follows: NAGVMQNPRHLVRRRGQEARLRCSPMKGHSHVYWYRQLPEEGLKFMVYLQKENIIDESGMPKERFSAEFPKEGPSILRIQQVVRGDSAAYFCASSPTQRGAGIYEQYFGPGTRLTVT.

V gene TRBV4-3 combines with J gene TRBJ2-3; perhaps TRBD2 as D (6 bases). Germline assignment: CDR1 LGHNA and CDR2 YSLEER. V was cut by 1 base and J by 2 bases, with 10 bases left in between. CDR3 length equals 15 residues. For the CDR3, the DNA is TGCGCCAGCAGCCAAGTTTCTAGCGACACAGATACGCAGTATTTT. Translating gives CASSQVSSDTDTQYF.

The chain carries TRBV19 and TRBJ1-2; D perhaps matches TRBD1 (6 bases). This CDR3 contains 14 residues. Germline V gene sequence: CDR1 LNHDA, CDR2 SQIVND (reference sequence). V was shortened by 5 bases and J by 1 base, with 11 bases between the two germline ends. CDR3 in amino acids: CASSHGQLNYGYTF. Here the CDR3 DNA reads TGTGCCAGTAGTCACGGACAGCTTAACTATGGCTACACCTTC. Combining the CDR3 with reference TRBV19 and TRBJ1-2 gives the whole variable domain DGGITQSPKYLFRKEGQNVTLSCEQNLNHDAMYWYRQDPGQGLRLIYYSQIVNDFQKGDIAEGYSVSREKKESFPLTVTSAQKNPTAFYLCASSHGQLNYGYTFGSGTRLTVV.

This clone is medium-sized in the sample. The J gene is TRBJ2-6, the V gene TRBV6-4; TRBD1 matches 8 bases. The germline V gene has CDR1 MRHNA and CDR2 SNTAGT. Trimming cost V 5 bases and J 4 bases; bases outside gene matches: 4. The CDR3 runs 15 residues. CDR3 in DNA: TGTGCCAGCAGTCCGGGACAGGACGGGGCCAACGTCCTGACTTTC. It yields the protein CASSPGQDGANVLTF.

This chain uses TRBV7-9 with TRBJ2-3; TRBD2 is a possible D gene (6 bases). Trimming cost V 3 bases and J 5 bases, with 12 bases left between them. Germline lookup yields CDR1 SEHNR and CDR2 FQNEAQ (reference sequence). The CDR3 has 14 amino acids. The CDR3 sequence: CASSFGGSGDTQYF. The CDR3 nucleotides read TGTGCCAGCAGCTTTGGGGGGAGTGGAGATACGCAGTATTTT. The variable domain in full, completed from reference TRBV7-9 and TRBJ2-3, reads DTGVSQNPRHKITKRGQNVTFRCDPISEHNRLYWYRQTLGQGPEFLTYFQNEAQLEKSRLLSDRFSAERPKGSFSTLEIQRTEQGDSAMYLCASSFGGSGDTQYFGPGTRLTVL.

V and J are TRBV10-3 and TRBJ1-1; D might be TRBD1 (6 bases). Germline CDR1 ENHRY, CDR2 SYGVKD. This CDR3 is built from 14 residues. Trimming shortened V by 5 bases and J by 1 base, and 11 bases separated the two germline ends. CDR3 amino acids: CAISLGTPNTEAFF. The CDR3 DNA is TGTGCCATCAGTTTGGGGACACCGAACACTGAAGCTTTCTTT.

V is TRBV10-2 and J is TRBJ2-7; maybe TRBD2 (5 bases). V dropped 3 bases and J dropped 0 bases, with 9 bases sitting between them. The CDR3 has 14 residues. Germline CDR1 reads WSHSY; CDR2 reads SAAADI. Written as DNA, the CDR3 is TGCGCCAGCAGTGAAGGAGCGGCCTCCTACGAGCAGTACTTC. It is translated as CASSEGAASYEQYF.

The chain carries TRBV7-2 and TRBJ2-6; D remains unclear. Germline CDR1 and CDR2: SGHTA and FQGNSA. This CDR3 is built from 14 residues. Trimming stripped 4 bases from V and 2 bases from J, with 6 bases between. CDR3 bases: TGTGCCAGCAGCTCGTCCCCTGGGGCCAACGTCCTGACTTTC. Protein sequence: CASSSSPGANVLTF.